Presented here are 17 T cell receptor beta chains from one specimen sequenced in a study of blood T cells in healthy people across ages. For the second PCR, which ran for about 7 to 11 cycles, a sample-barcoded 5' primer and a J-beta primer mix were used. MiXCR was run by TCRdb on the 5' RACE reads, yielding one entry per CDR3 protein. The data hold 650,000 to 700,000 distinct CDR3 sequences, with about 34% observed a single time. Sequencing was performed on blood. These receptors were obtained from a woman of 80 years or more in good health.

This clonotype was picked up many times. The CDR3 reads CASSGGQINQPQHF. In nucleotides, the CDR3 is TGTGCCAGCAGTGGCGGACAGATCAATCAGCCCCAGCATTTT. The chain uses TRBV6-2 or TRBV6-3 and TRBJ1-5; D is possibly TRBD1 (6 bases). The germline V gene has CDR1 MNHEY and CDR2 SVGEGT. The CDR3 covers 14 residues. Trimming took 5 bases from V and 3 from J, leaving 11 bases between them.

Many counts were recorded for this clonotype. The chain recombines TRBV5-5 with TRBJ1-2; the D gene is possibly TRBD1 (5 bases). The CDR3 contains 15 residues. V shed 2 bases and J shed 0 bases, with 11 bases lying between them. The V gene's germline CDR1 is SGHKS and CDR2 YYEKEE (reference sequence). Here the CDR3 reads CASSLDGGANYGYTF. The CDR3 DNA reads as TGTGCCAGCAGCTTAGACGGGGGAGCTAACTATGGCTACACCTTC.

This clonotype was counted many times. The rearrangement joins TRBV12-3 or TRBV12-4 to TRBJ1-6; D not certain. The CDR3 runs to 14 residues. The V and J ends lost 2 bases and 8 bases respectively, with 10 bases between them. The DNA of the CDR3 is TGTGCCAGCAGTTTACGTGCAACAGATTCACCCCTCCACTTT. Protein sequence: CASSLRATDSPLHF.

The chain couples TRBV28 to TRBJ2-4; D remains ambiguous. V was pared by 3 bases and J by 3 bases, with 12 bases between. From germline, CDR1 is MDHEN and CDR2 SYDVKM. The CDR3 runs 15 residues. The CDR3 DNA follows: TGTGCCAGCAGTTTTCGGCAGCACGGCAAAAACATTCAGTACTTC. Translating it yields CASSFRQHGKNIQYF.

This clonotype was found a few times. The CDR3: CASSIRSGTGSGELFF. The CDR3 region has the DNA TGTGCCAGTAGTATAAGATCAGGGACAGGGTCCGGGGAGCTGTTTTTT. The V call is TRBV19, the J call TRBJ2-2, with 9 nucleotides matching TRBD1. The CDR3 is 16 residues long. After removal of 2 bases from V and 6 bases from J, the junction contained 7 bases not matched to a gene. CDR1 LNHDA and CDR2 SQIVND come from the germline V gene (reference sequence). Full variable domain (rest looked up from reference TRBV19 and TRBJ2-2): DGGITQSPKYLFRKEGQNVTLSCEQNLNHDAMYWYRQDPGQGLRLIYYSQIVNDFQKGDIAEGYSVSREKKESFPLTVTSAQKNPTAFYLCASSIRSGTGSGELFFGEGSRLTVL.

This clonotype has ten or more counts. The rearrangement uses TRBV20-1 and TRBJ2-1; D assignment may be TRBD1 or TRBD2 (5 bases each). Germline V gene lookup returns CDR1 DFQATT and CDR2 SNEGSKA (reference sequence). Trimming took 8 bases from V and 12 from J, leaving 14 bases between them. CDR3 length: 10 residues. DNA of the CDR3: TGCAGTTTCTGGGTTGGGGGGCAGTTCTTC. Its translation: CSFWVGGQFF.

The gene calls are TRBV10-3 and TRBJ2-5, with D possibly called TRBD1 or TRBD2 (6 bases each). Deletions cut 0 bases from V and 2 bases from J, with 16 bases between. CDR3 length equals 17 residues. Germline values: CDR1 ENHRY, CDR2 SYGVKD. Here the CDR3 DNA reads TGTGCCATCAGTGAGTCGATTGAACAGGGACTTCAAGAGACCCAGTACTTC. This codes for CAISESIEQGLQETQYF.

The chain employs TRBV4-3 and TRBJ2-5; D possibly uses TRBD1 or TRBD2 (5 bases each). The CDR3 spans 15 residues. V lost 0 bases and J lost 1, with 9 bases in between. From germline, CDR1 is LGHNA and CDR2 YSLEER. The CDR3 loop reads CASSQDWGSQETQYF. CDR3 in DNA: TGCGCCAGCAGCCAAGATTGGGGGAGCCAAGAGACCCAGTACTTC.

A few counts support this clonotype. This may stem from a read error, because a much larger clone lies one nucleotide away. The chain has TRBV7-2 and TRBJ2-7, with 8 bases matching TRBD1. Germline V gives CDR1 SGHTA, CDR2 FQGNSA. V trimming: 2 bases; J trimming: 5 bases; junction bases outside the gene matches: 5. The CDR3 is 14 amino acids. The CDR3 sequence is CASSLTGGSDEQYF. DNA of the CDR3: TGTGCCAGCAGCTTAACAGGGGGTAGCGACGAGCAGTACTTC.

The chain carries TRBV6-2 or TRBV6-3 and TRBJ1-2; D ambiguous. The CDR3 covers 15 residues. V was clipped by 8 bases and J by 0 bases, with 16 bases between them. Germline values: CDR1 MNHEY, CDR2 SVGEGT. CDR3 residues: CASSTPLGTNYGYTF. CDR3 coding DNA: TGTGCCAGCTCTACTCCCTTGGGGACTAACTATGGCTACACCTTC.

The chain carries TRBV20-1 and TRBJ2-3; 8 nucleotides align to TRBD1. Per the germline V gene, CDR1 is DFQATT and CDR2 is SNEGSKA (reference sequence). Trimming cost V 6 bases and J 2 bases; bases outside gene matches: 10. The CDR3 has 15 residues. CDR3 loop: CSATGTGDFTDTQYF. CDR3 sequence (DNA): TGCAGTGCCACTGGGACAGGAGACTTCACAGATACGCAGTATTTT.

The chain is built from TRBV20-1 and TRBJ2-4, with TRBD1 matching 7 bases. The closer fit of TRBJ2-5 to the DNA end suggests the J call may be wrong. The CDR3 is made up of 13 amino acids. Per germline, CDR1 DFQATT and CDR2 SNEGSKA (reference sequence). For the CDR3, the DNA is TGCAGTGGAAGCTCCAGGGGGCAAGAGACCCAGTACTTC. It specifies CSGSSRGQETQYF.

This rearrangement joins TRBV20-1 to TRBJ2-3, with D perhaps being TRBD1 or TRBD2 (5 bases each). V shed 6 bases and J shed 0 bases, with 22 bases lying between them. Germline CDR1 DFQATT, CDR2 SNEGSKA (reference sequence). The CDR3 has 17 residues. Here the CDR3 DNA reads TGCAGTGCCCCCGACAAACCTCCGGGGCCTAGCACAGATACGCAGTATTTT. This sequence encodes CSAPDKPPGPSTDTQYF.

The gene calls are TRBV5-8 and TRBJ1-5; tentative D call: TRBD1 (5 bases). Trimming stripped 7 bases from V and 3 bases from J, with 17 bases between. The CDR3 sequence is 15 residues long. Germline values: CDR1 SGHTS, CDR2 YDEGEE. The CDR3 spells CASGQRDGNNQPQHF. CDR3 bases: TGTGCCAGCGGACAACGGGACGGTAACAATCAGCCCCAGCATTTT.

Many counts were recorded for this clonotype. This chain connects TRBV6-2 or TRBV6-3 to TRBJ1-2; perhaps TRBD1 as D (6 bases). Germline CDR1 reads MNHEY; CDR2 reads SVGEGT. V lost 2 bases and J 1 base, leaving 17 bases between the germline ends. The length of the CDR3 is 17 residues. The CDR3 spells CASSYRDTASFNYGYTF. The CDR3 coding sequence is TGTGCCAGCAGTTACCGGGACACGGCGTCTTTTAACTATGGCTACACCTTC.

This clonotype was observed once. Since a much larger clone is just one base distant, this may be a read error. The V call is TRBV13, the J call TRBJ2-1; 7 bases fit TRBD2. Germline V gene sequence: CDR1 PRHDT, CDR2 FYEKMQ (reference sequence). CDR3 size: 18 residues. This CDR3 is CASSLVVGGSFSYKEQFF. CDR3 DNA: TGTGCCAGCAGCTTAGTCGTCGGGGGGTCCTTCTCCTACAAGGAGCAGTTCTTC.

This clonotype occurred many times. The rearrangement links TRBV3-1 to TRBJ1-2, with D hard to call. V was clipped by 4 bases and J by 2 bases, with 14 bases between them. This CDR3 is built from 15 residues. Germline V CDR1 and CDR2: LGHDT, YNNKEL (reference sequence). CDR3 DNA sequence: TGTGCCAGCAGCCGTAATTCCGGGTCCAACTATGGCTACACCTTC. Translated: CASSRNSGSNYGYTF.